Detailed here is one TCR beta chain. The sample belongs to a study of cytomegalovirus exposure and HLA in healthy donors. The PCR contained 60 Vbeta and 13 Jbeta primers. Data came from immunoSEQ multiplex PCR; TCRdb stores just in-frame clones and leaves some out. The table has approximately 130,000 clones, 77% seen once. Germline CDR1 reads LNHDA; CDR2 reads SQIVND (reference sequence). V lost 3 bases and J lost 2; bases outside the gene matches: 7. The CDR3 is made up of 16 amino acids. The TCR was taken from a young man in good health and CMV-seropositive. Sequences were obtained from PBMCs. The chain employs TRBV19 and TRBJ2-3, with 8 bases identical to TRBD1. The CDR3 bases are TGTGCCAGTAGTATTAGGGGGACAGGAGCCACAGATACGCAGTATTTT. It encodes CASSIRGTGATDTQYF.